This T cell receptor beta chain is drawn from a study of blood T cell repertoires in COVID-19. Study details: Spain, Italy and the United States supplied samples that represented acute and convalescent COVID-19. PBMCs, B-cell-depleted T cells, or T cells provided the cDNA or gDNA that made up the material.

The assay was immunoSEQ multiplex PCR, and TCRdb's table has in-frame clones only and misses some. This table has a few hundred thousand clones, 85% to 90% appearing once. Trimming removed 4 bases from V and 1 base from J, with 20 bases in between. Germline values: CDR1 MNHNS, CDR2 SASEGT. This CDR3 is built from 17 residues. Resolution of symptoms, clearance, or two negative PCRs was present in recovered Cohort 3 donors. The sequence was collected from a man aged 25 to 40 who had recovered from COVID-19. The chain combines TRBV6-1 with TRBJ2-7; possible D gene TRBD2, 7 bases. What was sequenced was PBMCs or T cells enriched from blood (not recorded which). The CDR3 DNA reads TGTGCCAGCAGTGCCCGGGGGGCAGGCATCGAGTCCTACGAGCAGTACTTC. Protein product: CASSARGAGIESYEQYF.